The 14 T cell receptor beta chains in this list originate from one sample, sequenced in a study of T-cell memory formation after mild COVID-19. TCRdb ran MiXCR on the 5' RACE reads and lists one entry per CDR3 protein. The sample yields 550,000 to 600,000 distinct CDR3 sequences, 17% seen once. The sequencing input was PBMCs or a T cell subset sorted from them (not recorded which). These receptors were taken from an adult woman who had mild COVID-19 (a few samples of this study predate the infection). Cell type and time point are not known.

The CDR3 DNA sequence: TGTGCCAGCAGCCCCGGGACAGGGGAGTACACTGAAGCTTTCTTT. It encodes CASSPGTGEYTEAFF. The J gene is TRBJ1-1, the V gene TRBV7-9, with 10 bases lining up with TRBD1. V dropped 5 bases and J dropped 3; count of bases not matched to a gene: 6. The CDR3 consists of 15 residues. Looked up from germline, CDR1 is SEHNR and CDR2 is FQNEAQ (reference sequence).

This clonotype is a singleton in its sample. A read error may produce the germline difference seen at one junction end. V is TRBV7-9 and J is TRBJ1-2; D is unclear. From germline, CDR1 is SEHNR and CDR2 FQNEAQ (reference sequence). The CDR3 consists of 15 residues. The CDR3 DNA sequence: TGTGGCAGCTCCTTGATCGATTCGGCTAACTATGGCTACACCTTC. The encoded protein is CGSSLIDSANYGYTF.

This clonotype has more than one count but fewer than ten. The chain carries TRBV7-9 and TRBJ2-2; 7 nucleotides match TRBD1. The CDR3 sequence is 16 residues long. Germline V gene lookup returns CDR1 SEHNR and CDR2 FQNEAQ (reference sequence). Here the CDR3 reads CAGRDSPIANTGELFF. CDR3 sequence (DNA): TGTGCTGGACGGGACAGCCCAATCGCGAACACCGGGGAGCTGTTTTTT.

Regarding this clonotype: A junction boundary mismatches the germline segment, possibly from a read error. The CDR3 sequence: CASSPMLQGDYTEQFF. The CDR3 nucleotides read TGTGCCAGCAGCCCTATGTTGCAGGGAGACTACACTGAGCAGTTCTTC. The chain has TRBV7-2 and TRBJ2-1, with D possibly being TRBD1 or TRBD2 (5 bases each). The CDR3 length is 16 residues. From germline, CDR1 is SGHTA and CDR2 FQGNSA.

The chain uses TRBV20-1 and TRBJ1-5, with 8 bases aligning to TRBD1. The CDR3 is 13 residues long. CDR1 and CDR2 from the germline V gene are DFQATT and SNEGSKA (reference sequence). As DNA, the CDR3 is TGCAGGGGGCCGGCAGGGGGCCCTCAGCCCCAGCATTTT. Protein: CRGPAGGPQPQHF.

This clonotype was seen many times. The chain uses TRBV12-3 or TRBV12-4 and TRBJ2-5; D possibly corresponds to TRBD1 (5 bases). The ends were cut back, 4 bases at V and 5 bases at J, with 17 bases in the middle. The CDR3 is made up of 15 amino acids. The CDR3 DNA reads TGTGCCAGCAGTTCTTCAGGGATTGGATTTGAGACCCAGTACTTC. Translated: CASSSSGIGFETQYF.

The chain couples TRBV5-1 to TRBJ2-7; TRBD1 might be the D (5 bases). With 1 base removed from V and 6 bases from J, the gap between germline ends came to 8 bases. The CDR3 has 12 residues. Germline V CDR1 and CDR2: SGHRS, YFSETQ. The CDR3 here is CASSLYRTEQYF. The CDR3 DNA follows: TGCGCCAGCAGCTTGTACAGGACCGAGCAGTACTTC. The full variable domain, its missing parts supplied by reference TRBV5-1 and TRBJ2-7, is KAGVTQTPRYLIKTRGQQVTLSCSPISGHRSVSWYQQTPGQGLQFLFEYFSETQRNKGNFPGRFSGRQFSNSRSEMNVSTLELGDSALYLCASSLYRTEQYFGPGTRLTVT.

This clonotype was seen more than once but under ten times. J is TRBJ2-7 and V is TRBV7-2, with D perhaps TRBD1 (5 bases). The V and J ends lost 2 bases and 6 bases respectively, with 11 bases between them. CDR3 size: 13 residues. The germline gives CDR1 SGHTA, CDR2 FQGNSA. CDR3 sequence: CASSLRGRSEQYF. The CDR3 region has the DNA TGTGCCAGCAGCTTAAGGGGCCGTAGCGAGCAGTACTTC.

A few counts support this clonotype. The V call is TRBV18, the J call TRBJ1-4, with TRBD1 as a possible D gene (5 bases). This CDR3 is built from 17 residues. Per the germline V gene, CDR1 is KGHSH and CDR2 is LQKENI. V shed 0 bases and J shed 3 bases, with 14 bases lying between them. CDR3 in DNA: TGTGCCAGCTCACCACCGATGAGTGGGGCCGCTAATGAAAAACTGTTTTTT. It yields the protein CASSPPMSGAANEKLFF.

In this sample, this clonotype turned up a few times. The CDR3 sequence is CASSPTGERAQFF. CDR3 nucleotides: TGTGCCAGCAGCCCGACAGGGGAGCGGGCGCAGTTCTTC. The genes are TRBV7-3 and TRBJ2-1; 8 nucleotides match TRBD1. The CDR3 runs to 13 residues. In germline, CDR1 is SGHTA, CDR2 FQGTGA. The J segment lost 12 bases and the V segment lost 5 bases, leaving 9 bases of the junction unmatched.

The chain is built from TRBV20-1 and TRBJ2-7; 7 nucleotides line up with TRBD2. The CDR3 extends over 10 amino acids. Germline V lookup: CDR1 DFQATT, CDR2 SNEGSKA (reference sequence). Trimming cost V 3 bases and J 7 bases; bases outside gene matches: 0. Written as DNA, the CDR3 is TGCAGTGCTAGCGGGGGGGAGCAGTACTTC. Protein product: CSASGGEQYF.

V is TRBV7-9 and J is TRBJ1-4, with no clear D. Deletions cut 3 bases from V and 2 bases from J, with 13 bases between. The germline CDR1 and CDR2 sequences are SEHNR and FQNEAQ (reference sequence). The CDR3 is made up of 16 amino acids. CDR3: CASSFLATFTNEKLFF. CDR3 DNA: TGTGCCAGCAGCTTCCTAGCCACCTTCACTAATGAAAAACTGTTTTTT.

This clonotype occurred a few times. The chain uses TRBV21-1 and TRBJ1-1; the table calls TRBD1, which could not be checked here. TRBV21-1 is flagged as a pseudogene. The CDR3 consists of 18 residues. The CDR3 reads CASSKAGSTGGMGTEAFF. The DNA of the CDR3 is TGTGCCAGCAGCAAAGCAGGGAGCACAGGGGGAATGGGGACTGAAGCTTTCTTT.

The chain couples TRBV2 to TRBJ1-2; a weak D match, TRBD1 (6 bases). Trimming removed 6 bases at V and 1 base at J, with 9 bases between. The CDR3 totals 13 residues. Looked up from germline, CDR1 is SNHLY and CDR2 is FYNNEI. Written as DNA, the CDR3 is TGTGCCAGCAGCGGACAGTATAACTATGGCTACACCTTC. It is translated as CASSGQYNYGYTF.